These T cell receptor beta chains were read from a single sample in a study of shared clonotypes between healthy human individuals. The data were produced by immunoSEQ multiplex PCR, yet TCRdb's version contains in-frame clones alone and is incomplete. The sample records hundreds of thousands of clones, roughly 95% being singletons. Sequencing used naive CD8+ T cells sorted from blood. Receptors originate from a woman aged 25 to 45 in good health. Each CDR3 is given with its conserved first and last residue. The order of the fields is V gene, clone size, D gene, J gene, CDR3 DNA, CDR3 protein. A D gene is named only where the DNA matches it firmly. Only part of the rows carry a size: once, few, many, or a class if the clone is expanded.

v_call: TRBV7-8
clone_size: NA
d_call: NA
j_call: TRBJ1-6
cdr3_nt: TGTGCCAGCAGCTTAGTTCCAGGGGATTCACCCCTCCACTTT
cdr3_aa: CASSLVPGDSPLHF

v_call: TRBV25-1
clone_size: NA
d_call: NA
j_call: TRBJ2-7
cdr3_nt: TGTGCCAGCAGTGCAGGTTTCGAGCAGTACTTC
cdr3_aa: CASSAGFEQYF

v_call: TRBV10-3
clone_size: NA
d_call: TRBD2
j_call: TRBJ2-1
cdr3_nt: TGTGCCATCAGTGAGACTAGCGGCAATGAGCAGTTCTTC
cdr3_aa: CAISETSGNEQFF

v_call: TRBV9
clone_size: NA
d_call: NA
j_call: TRBJ1-1
cdr3_nt: TGTGCCAGCAGCGTAGCTTGGGGAACGGCTGAAGCTTTCTTT
cdr3_aa: CASSVAWGTAEAFF

v_call: TRBV28
clone_size: NA
d_call: TRBD1
j_call: TRBJ1-5
cdr3_nt: TGTGCCAGCAGTTTAGTAGGGGGCCCTCATCAGCCCCAGCATTTT
cdr3_aa: CASSLVGGPHQPQHF

v_call: TRBV28
clone_size: NA
d_call: NA
j_call: TRBJ2-6
cdr3_nt: TGTGCCAGCAGTCCAGCCTACAGGACTGGGGCCAACGTCCTGACTTTC
cdr3_aa: CASSPAYRTGANVLTF

v_call: TRBV11-2
clone_size: NA
d_call: NA
j_call: TRBJ2-7
cdr3_nt: TGTGCCAGCAGCTCGCACCCCTACGAGCAGTACTTC
cdr3_aa: CASSSHPYEQYF

v_call: TRBV19
clone_size: NA
d_call: NA
j_call: TRBJ2-2
cdr3_nt: TGTGCCAGTAACGGTCTTAGGGCGGAGGCCGGGGAGCTGTTTTTT
cdr3_aa: CASNGLRAEAGELFF

v_call: TRBV29-1
clone_size: NA
d_call: TRBD1
j_call: TRBJ1-2
cdr3_nt: TGCAGCGTTGACACAGGGGATGGCTACACCTTC
cdr3_aa: CSVDTGDGYTF

v_call: TRBV5-6
clone_size: NA
d_call: NA
j_call: TRBJ1-4
cdr3_nt: TGTGCCAGCAGCTTGAAGCGGGCAACTAATGAAAAACTGTTTTTT
cdr3_aa: CASSLKRATNEKLFF

v_call: TRBV28
clone_size: NA
d_call: TRBD1
j_call: TRBJ2-7
cdr3_nt: TGTGCCAGCAAAAACCATGACAGGGTCTACGAGCAGTACTTC
cdr3_aa: CASKNHDRVYEQYF

v_call: TRBV27
clone_size: few
d_call: TRBD1
j_call: TRBJ1-5
cdr3_nt: TGTGCCAGCAGGACGACAGGGACTAATCAGCCCCAGCATTTT
cdr3_aa: CASRTTGTNQPQHF

v_call: TRBV27
clone_size: once
d_call: NA
j_call: TRBJ1-1
cdr3_nt: TGTGCCAGCAGTTTGAATTGGGGGACTGAAGCTTTCTTT
cdr3_aa: CASSLNWGTEAFF

v_call: TRBV28
clone_size: NA
d_call: NA
j_call: TRBJ2-1
cdr3_nt: TGTGCCAGCAGCCTACGGGTGAGCTCCTACAATGAGCAGTTCTTC
cdr3_aa: CASSLRVSSYNEQFF

v_call: TRBV28
clone_size: NA
d_call: TRBD2
j_call: TRBJ2-1
cdr3_nt: TGTGCCAGCAGTTTAGTTGCAGCGGGAGGGCCATATGAGCAGTTCTTC
cdr3_aa: CASSLVAAGGPYEQFF

v_call: TRBV10-1
clone_size: NA
d_call: TRBD1
j_call: TRBJ2-7
cdr3_nt: TGCGCCAGCAGTGAGGCCAGGGGGCACGAGCAGTACTTC
cdr3_aa: CASSEARGHEQYF